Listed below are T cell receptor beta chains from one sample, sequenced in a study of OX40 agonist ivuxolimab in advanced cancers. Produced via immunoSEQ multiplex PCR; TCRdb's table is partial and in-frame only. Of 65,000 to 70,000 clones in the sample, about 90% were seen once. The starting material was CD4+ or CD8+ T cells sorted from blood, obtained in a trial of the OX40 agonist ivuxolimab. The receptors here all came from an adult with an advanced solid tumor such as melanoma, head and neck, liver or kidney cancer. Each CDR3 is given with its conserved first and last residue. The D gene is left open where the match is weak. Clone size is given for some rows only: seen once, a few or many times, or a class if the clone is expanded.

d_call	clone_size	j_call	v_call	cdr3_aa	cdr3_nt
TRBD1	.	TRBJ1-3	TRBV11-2	CASSLRQGGHTIYF	TGTGCCAGCAGCTTACGACAGGGGGGACACACCATATATTTT
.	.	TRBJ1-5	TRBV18	CASSPGQSGGQPQHF	TGTGCCAGCTCACCGGGCCAATCTGGGGGACAGCCCCAGCATTTT
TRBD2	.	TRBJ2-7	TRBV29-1	CSVRRESSYEQYF	TGCAGCGTTAGGCGGGAGAGCTCCTACGAGCAGTACTTC
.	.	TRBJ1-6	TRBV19	CASSPVGSYNSPLHF	TGTGCCAGTAGCCCGGTGGGCTCCTATAATTCACCCCTCCACTTT
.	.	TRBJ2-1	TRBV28	CASSLSPGGSYNEQFF	TGTGCCAGCAGTTTATCTCCAGGTGGCTCCTACAATGAGCAGTTCTTC
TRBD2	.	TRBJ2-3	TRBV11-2	CASSLYRSGSTDTQYF	TGTGCCAGCAGCTTATACCGTAGCGGGAGTACAGATACGCAGTATTTT
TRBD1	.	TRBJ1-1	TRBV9	CASSVDIGDRGLTEAFF	TGTGCCAGCAGCGTCGATATAGGGGACAGGGGTTTAACTGAAGCTTTCTTT
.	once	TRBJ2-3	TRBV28	CANGRVGDTQYF	TGTGCCAACGGACGGGTGGGAGATACGCAGTATTTT
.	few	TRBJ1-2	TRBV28	CASSLEGSYTF	TGTGCCAGCAGTTTAGAGGGGAGCTACACCTTC
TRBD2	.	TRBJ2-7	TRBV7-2	CASSLLTGGLEQYF	TGTGCCAGCAGCCTTCTGACGGGGGGGCTCGAGCAGTACTTC
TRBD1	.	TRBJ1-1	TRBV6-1	CASNRDRGVETEAFF	TGTGCCAGCAACAGGGACAGGGGGGTGGAAACTGAAGCTTTCTTT
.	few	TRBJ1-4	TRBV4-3	CASSQEDLGRPDEKLFF	TGCGCCAGCAGCCAAGAGGATTTGGGGAGGCCGGATGAAAAACTGTTTTTT